The present TCR beta chain was sequenced within a study of cytomegalovirus exposure and HLA in healthy donors. Study findings and constraints: In a later analysis, specific HLA alleles were associated with 15,000 to 20,000 TCR beta sequences at a 0.05 false discovery rate. There were some 150 TCR beta chains listed as cytomegalovirus-associated. Specificity for CMV antigens was confirmed in vitro for a few of the CMV-associated chains.

PCR employed 60 Vbeta and 13 Jbeta primers. The data were produced by immunoSEQ multiplex PCR, yet TCRdb's version contains in-frame clones alone and is incomplete. The sample includes some 150,000 clones, approximately 79% of them seen just once. A note on this clone: Antigen unknown. A junction boundary mismatches the germline segment, possibly from a read error.

The length of the CDR3 is 15 residues. Germline CDR1 SSHAT, CDR2 FNYEAQ (reference sequence). The origin of this receptor is a male donor in good health and CMV-seronegative. The rearrangement joins TRBV7-7 to TRBJ2-1; 9 nucleotides line up with TRBD2. What was sequenced was PBMCs. The chain's CDR3 is CASSPVSGGNNEQFF. CDR3 coding DNA: TGTGCTAGCAGCCCCGTAAGCGGGGGGAACAATGAGCAGTTCTTC.